This TCR beta chain came from a study of blood T cell repertoires in COVID-19. Study in general: Sites in the United States, Italy and Spain provided acute and convalescent COVID-19 samples. The cDNA or gDNA used as material had been derived from T cells, B-cell-depleted T cells, or PBMCs.

V was cut by 0 bases and J by 6 bases, with 5 bases left in between. CDR1 and CDR2 from the germline V gene are SGHAT and FQNNGV. The length of the CDR3 is 13 residues. In the original workflow: Researchers report that nucleated cell counts were estimated from reference gene primer amplification. TCRdb keeps only in-frame clones here, not all; method: immunoSEQ multiplex PCR. V, J and clone size were drawn from that table, and D and trimming were deduced from the DNA. The top ten clones hold more than 5.5% of a sample with 45,000 to 70,000 clones, approximately 80% of them seen once. The sequenced sample was peripheral blood. The J gene is TRBJ2-2, the V gene TRBV11-2, with D possibly matching TRBD2 (5 bases). The receptor was derived from a man in his 60s with acute or convalescent COVID-19. CDR3 DNA sequence: TGTGCCAGCAGCTTAGAGAGGGCCGGGGAGCTGTTTTTT. This sequence encodes CASSLERAGELFF. Drawing the rest from reference TRBV11-2 and TRBJ2-2, the complete variable domain is EAGVAQSPRYKIIEKRQSVAFWCNPISGHATLYWYQQILGQGPKLLIQFQNNGVVDDSQLPKDRFSAERLKGVDSTLKIQPAKLEDSAVYLCASSLERAGELFFGEGSRLTVL.